Below are 25 T cell receptor beta chains sequenced from a single sample in a study of cytotoxic CD8 clonotypes in ibrutinib-treated CLL. Measured with immunoSEQ multiplex PCR; TCRdb has only the in-frame clones, and not every one. In the table there are about 140,000 clones, approximately 80% of which are singletons. This specimen was PBMCs, taken after 12 months of ibrutinib treatment. The source is a human donor with chronic lymphocytic leukemia.

DNA of the CDR3: TGTGCCAGCAGCCTAGGACAGATCTCCACAGATACGCAGTATTTT. It is translated as CASSLGQISTDTQYF. V and J are TRBV7-9 and TRBJ2-3; D may be TRBD1 (6 bases). CDR3 size: 15 residues. From germline, CDR1 is SEHNR and CDR2 FQNEAQ (reference sequence). V lost 5 bases, J lost 2 bases, and 14 bases lay in between.

V gene TRBV27 combines with J gene TRBJ2-5; D remains unclear. V was pared by 5 bases and J by 4 bases, with 8 bases between. Per the germline V gene, CDR1 is MNHEY and CDR2 is SMNVEV (reference sequence). The CDR3 contains 12 residues. This CDR3 is CASSPSTETQYF. CDR3 nucleotide sequence: TGTGCCAGCAGTCCTTCGACAGAGACCCAGTACTTC.

This clone was seen only a few times. The chain carries TRBV27 and TRBJ2-5; no clear D. The V gene lost 2 bases and the J gene lost 4 bases, with 2 bases spanning the gap. The CDR3 runs to 11 residues. The germline V gene has CDR1 MNHEY and CDR2 SMNVEV (reference sequence). CDR3 amino acids: CASSLGETQYF. Here the CDR3 DNA reads TGTGCCAGCAGTTTAGGAGAGACCCAGTACTTC.

This clone came up a few times. The chain combines TRBV5-1 with TRBJ2-2, with 11 bases that match TRBD1. Trimming took 3 bases from V and 7 from J; bases not matched to a gene: 5. The V gene's germline CDR1 is SGHRS and CDR2 YFSETQ. The CDR3 has 15 residues. CDR3 sequence: CASSWTGGEGGELFF. CDR3 coding DNA: TGCGCCAGCAGCTGGACAGGGGGCGAGGGCGGGGAGCTGTTTTTT. Full variable domain (rest looked up from reference TRBV5-1 and TRBJ2-2): KAGVTQTPRYLIKTRGQQVTLSCSPISGHRSVSWYQQTPGQGLQFLFEYFSETQRNKGNFPGRFSGRQFSNSRSEMNVSTLELGDSALYLCASSWTGGEGGELFFGEGSRLTVL.

This clone appeared once. This chain uses TRBV10-3 with TRBJ2-7; 8 bases are a match to TRBD2. This CDR3 region has 15 residues. Germline V gives CDR1 ENHRY, CDR2 SYGVKD. The ends lost 2 bases at V and 6 bases at J; junction bases unmatched: 9. This chain's CDR3 is CAISESLGLASEQYF. Here the CDR3 DNA reads TGTGCCATCAGTGAGAGTTTAGGACTAGCTTCCGAGCAGTACTTC.

This chain connects TRBV2 to TRBJ1-1; possibly TRBD1 for D (5 bases). The V end was cut by 7 bases, the J end by 1 base, with 10 bases between. This CDR3 spans 13 amino acids. Germline loops: CDR1 SNHLY, CDR2 FYNNEI. The CDR3, as DNA: TGTGCCAGCAAGGGACCGGGGAACACTGAAGCTTTCTTT. Residues: CASKGPGNTEAFF.

The chain recombines TRBV28 with TRBJ1-2, with TRBD1 as a possible D gene (5 bases). The CDR3 extends over 14 amino acids. Trimming removed 2 bases at V and 4 bases at J, with 11 bases between. Germline V gene data show CDR1 as MDHEN and CDR2 as SYDVKM. CDR3 residues: CASSLGGGSYGYTF. The CDR3 DNA reads TGTGCCAGCAGTTTAGGTGGGGGGTCCTATGGCTACACCTTC.

V and J are TRBV9 and TRBJ2-6; D uncertain. The CDR3 loop spans 13 amino acids. Germline assignment: CDR1 SGDLS and CDR2 YYNGEE. Trimming pared 6 bases from V and 4 bases from J, leaving 8 bases between. Here the CDR3 DNA reads TGTGCCAGCAAAAAGATGGGGGCCAACGTCCTGACTTTC. It translates to CASKKMGANVLTF.

The sample holds a few counts of this clone. The chain joins TRBV25-1 to TRBJ2-2, with a tentative D call TRBD1 (6 bases). In germline, CDR1 is MGHDK, CDR2 SYGVNS. CDR3 size: 15 residues. Between the trimmed V and J ends, which lost 2 bases and 4 bases, there was a span of 11 bases. For the CDR3, the DNA is TGTGCCAGCAGTGAACCAGGGGATGGCACCGGGGAGCTGTTTTTT. Amino acids: CASSEPGDGTGELFF.

The chain is built from TRBV28 and TRBJ1-2; 8 positions match TRBD1. The CDR3 is 15 residues long. Germline CDR1 is MDHEN and CDR2 is SYDVKM. V lost 3 bases, J lost 2 bases, and 5 bases stayed unmatched. The CDR3 is CASSFVRTGNYGYTF. For the CDR3, the DNA is TGTGCCAGCAGTTTCGTCAGGACAGGGAACTATGGCTACACCTTC.

V and J are TRBV6-5 and TRBJ1-5; D is unclear. This CDR3 is 13 amino acids long. Trimming cost V 6 bases and J 0 bases, with 6 bases left between them. CDR1 and CDR2 from the germline V gene are MNHEY and SVGAGI. CDR3 loop: CASSSYSNQPQHF. The CDR3 DNA reads TGTGCCAGCAGCTCGTATAGCAATCAGCCCCAGCATTTT.

The CDR3 DNA is TGCGCCAGCAGCCAAGGAGTTGAGCAGTACTTC. Translation: CASSQGVEQYF. This chain uses TRBV4-1 with TRBJ2-7; D is undetermined. CDR1 is MGHRA, CDR2 YSYEKL, per germline. This CDR3 comprises 11 residues. V shed 1 base and J shed 7 bases, with 5 bases lying between them.

This clone was recorded once. The chain combines TRBV30 with TRBJ1-1, with 7 bases identical to TRBD1. Trimming at V came to 3 bases and at J to 1 base, leaving 8 bases not matched to a gene. Germline lookup yields CDR1 GTSNPN and CDR2 SVGIG (reference sequence). CDR3 length equals 15 residues. The CDR3 loop is CAWRGEGASNTEAFF. The CDR3 DNA sequence: TGTGCCTGGAGGGGCGAGGGGGCTTCGAACACTGAAGCTTTCTTT.

This rearrangement joins TRBV18 to TRBJ2-1; D may be TRBD1 (6 bases). Trimming removed 0 bases from V and 5 bases from J, with 11 bases in between. CDR3 length: 15 residues. Germline lookup yields CDR1 KGHSH and CDR2 LQKENI. CDR3 loop: CASSPPYTGNNEQFF. The CDR3 coding sequence is TGTGCCAGCTCACCACCGTACACAGGGAACAATGAGCAGTTCTTC.

The sample holds a few counts of this clone. The V call is TRBV5-1, the J call TRBJ2-3, with TRBD2 identical over 14 bases. Trimming took 0 bases from V and 3 from J; bases not matched to a gene: 6. This CDR3 is built from 18 residues. Germline V gene data show CDR1 as SGHRS and CDR2 as YFSETQ. The CDR3 sequence: CASSLDGTSGRRTDTQYF. DNA of the CDR3: TGCGCCAGCAGCTTGGATGGGACTAGCGGGAGAAGGACAGATACGCAGTATTTT. The full variable domain, with the rest looked up from reference TRBV5-1 and TRBJ2-3, is KAGVTQTPRYLIKTRGQQVTLSCSPISGHRSVSWYQQTPGQGLQFLFEYFSETQRNKGNFPGRFSGRQFSNSRSEMNVSTLELGDSALYLCASSLDGTSGRRTDTQYFGPGTRLTVL.

V and J are TRBV5-1 and TRBJ1-1, with a possible D match to TRBD1 (5 bases). The germline CDR1 and CDR2 sequences are SGHRS and YFSETQ. This CDR3 spans 15 amino acids. Between the trimmed V and J ends, which lost 2 bases and 0 bases, there was a span of 11 bases. The CDR3 region is CASSFMTAMNTEAFF. For the CDR3, the DNA is TGCGCCAGCAGCTTCATGACAGCTATGAACACTGAAGCTTTCTTT.

The rearrangement uses TRBV7-9 and TRBJ2-7; D ambiguous. Germline V CDR1 and CDR2: SEHNR, FQNEAQ (reference sequence). The CDR3 extends over 11 amino acids. V lost 8 bases to trimming and J lost 3 bases, with 8 bases between them. The CDR3 spells CASAAIYEQYF. CDR3 nucleotides: TGTGCCAGCGCAGCTATCTACGAGCAGTACTTC.

The gene calls are TRBV18 and TRBJ2-1; TRBD2 agrees at 7 bases. The CDR3 length is 16 residues. V shed 5 bases and J 7 bases; nucleotides not matched to a gene: 14. The V gene's germline CDR1 is KGHSH and CDR2 LQKENI. The CDR3 bases are TGTGCCAGCTCAACTAGATCTAGCGGTTCTCTAAATGAGCAGTTCTTC. Translated: CASSTRSSGSLNEQFF.

The chain employs TRBV28 and TRBJ2-7; 9 bases are a match to TRBD2. Germline V gene data show CDR1 as MDHEN and CDR2 as SYDVKM. Trimming cost V 1 base and J 4 bases; bases outside gene matches: 11. CDR3 size: 17 residues. CDR3: CASSLSLAGENWYEQYF. CDR3 in DNA: TGTGCCAGCAGTTTATCGTTAGCGGGGGAGAACTGGTACGAGCAGTACTTC.

This chain uses TRBV5-4 with TRBJ1-4; a weak D match, TRBD1 (6 bases). CDR3 length: 18 amino acids. The germline V gene has CDR1 SGHNT and CDR2 YYREEE (reference sequence). The V end was cut by 4 bases, the J end by 3 bases, with 22 bases between. The CDR3 DNA reads as TGTGCCAGCAGCACACGAGGTGGGGGGCTCTGGGCTAATGAAAAACTGTTTTTT. Amino acids: CASSTRGGGLWANEKLFF.

The CDR3 DNA reads TGTGCCAGTAGTAGCTTGACCGGGACAGCAGGAAATCAGCCCCAGCATTTT. Translation gives CASSSLTGTAGNQPQHF. V gene TRBV19 combines with J gene TRBJ1-5; 7 nucleotides agree with TRBD1. The length of the CDR3 is 17 residues. V shed 4 bases and J 4 bases; nucleotides not matched to a gene: 13. Germline V CDR1 and CDR2: LNHDA, SQIVND (reference sequence).

The J gene is TRBJ1-3, the V gene TRBV11-1, with no clear D. The CDR3 consists of 14 residues. Trimming removed 2 bases from V and 1 base from J, with 6 bases in between. Germline CDR1 SGHAT, CDR2 FQDESV (reference sequence). CDR3 DNA sequence: TGTGCCAGCAGCTTATCCCCTTCTGGAAACACCATATATTTT. Amino acids: CASSLSPSGNTIYF.

The chain joins TRBV7-9 to TRBJ2-3; no definite D call. The V gene's germline CDR1 is SEHNR and CDR2 FQNEAQ (reference sequence). V lost 7 bases to trimming and J lost 1 base, with 12 bases between them. This CDR3 has 14 amino acids. The CDR3 DNA follows: TGTGCCAGCACACAATCGTCGGGCACAGATACGCAGTATTTT. It codes for CASTQSSGTDTQYF.

The chain employs TRBV7-9 and TRBJ2-5, with D perhaps matching TRBD1 or TRBD2 (5 bases each). This CDR3 comprises 15 residues. Trimming removed 5 bases from V and 5 bases from J, with 18 bases in between. Germline loops: CDR1 SEHNR, CDR2 FQNEAQ (reference sequence). The CDR3 DNA sequence: TGTGCCAGCAGCCCGGGGACCGCCTGGGGTGAGACCCAGTACTTC. This translates into CASSPGTAWGETQYF.

J is TRBJ2-1 and V is TRBV7-2; 7 bases map to TRBD2. The germline CDR1 and CDR2 sequences are SGHTA and FQGNSA. The trim removed 9 bases at V and 5 bases at J, leaving 7 bases unmatched. The CDR3 loop spans 13 amino acids. CDR3 sequence (DNA): TGTGCCAGTAAAAGCGGGATTAACAATGAGCAGTTCTTC. It is translated as CASKSGINNEQFF.